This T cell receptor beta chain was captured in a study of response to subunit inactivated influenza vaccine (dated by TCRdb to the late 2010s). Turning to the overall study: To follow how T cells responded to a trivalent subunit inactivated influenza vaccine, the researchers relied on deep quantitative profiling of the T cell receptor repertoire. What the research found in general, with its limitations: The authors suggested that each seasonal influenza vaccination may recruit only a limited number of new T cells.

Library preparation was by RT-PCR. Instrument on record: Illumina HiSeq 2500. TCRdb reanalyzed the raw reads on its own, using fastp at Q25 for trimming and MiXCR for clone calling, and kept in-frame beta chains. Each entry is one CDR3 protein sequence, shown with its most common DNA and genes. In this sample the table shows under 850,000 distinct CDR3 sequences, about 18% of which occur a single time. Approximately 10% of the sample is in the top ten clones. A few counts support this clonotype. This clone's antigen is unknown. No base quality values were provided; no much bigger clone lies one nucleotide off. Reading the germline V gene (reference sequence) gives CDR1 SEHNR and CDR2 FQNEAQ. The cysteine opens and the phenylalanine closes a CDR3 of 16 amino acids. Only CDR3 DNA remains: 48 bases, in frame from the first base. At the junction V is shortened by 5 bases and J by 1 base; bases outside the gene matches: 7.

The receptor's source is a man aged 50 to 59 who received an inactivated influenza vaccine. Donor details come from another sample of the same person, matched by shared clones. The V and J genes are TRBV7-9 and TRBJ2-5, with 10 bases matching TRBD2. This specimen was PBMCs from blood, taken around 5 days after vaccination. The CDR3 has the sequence CASSGELAGVQETQYF. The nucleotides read TGTGCCAGCAGCGGTGAGCTAGCGGGGGTCCAAGAGACCCAGTACTTC.